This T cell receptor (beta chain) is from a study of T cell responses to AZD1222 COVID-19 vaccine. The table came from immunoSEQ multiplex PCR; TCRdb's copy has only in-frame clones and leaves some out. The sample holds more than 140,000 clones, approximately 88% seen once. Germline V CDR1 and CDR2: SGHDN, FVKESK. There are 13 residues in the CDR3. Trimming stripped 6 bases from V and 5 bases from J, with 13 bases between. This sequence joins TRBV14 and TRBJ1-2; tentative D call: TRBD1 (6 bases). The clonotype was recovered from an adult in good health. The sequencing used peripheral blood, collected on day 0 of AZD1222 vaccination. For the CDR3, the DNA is TGTGCCAGCAGTCGAGACAGGAAATATGGCTACACCTTC. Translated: CASSRDRKYGYTF.